The 2 T cell receptor beta chains listed next were all sequenced from one sample in a study of post-analysis software for immune sequencing data. Study results and limitations: Controls had lower frequencies than patients of about 5 TRBV segments, which included TRBV5-6, TRBV5-1 and TRBV20-1.

These receptors are not linked to any known antigen. Researchers reported that TCR beta cDNA libraries carried unique molecular identifiers. TCRdb re-called the PCR reads with MiXCR, one entry per CDR3 protein. Among hundreds of thousands of distinct CDR3 sequences listed, around 37% were seen once. The sample taken for sequencing was blood. These receptors were collected from a girl aged 5-17 years with multiple sclerosis.

This clonotype appeared many times. The genes are TRBV10-3 and TRBJ1-5; D is unclear. Trimming took off 3 bases at V and 2 bases at J, with 2 bases between the two ends. CDR1 and CDR2 (germline): ENHRY, SYGVKD. The CDR3 has 12 amino acids. This chain's CDR3 is CAISEGNQPQHF. For the CDR3, the DNA is TGTGCCATCAGTGAAGGCAATCAGCCCCAGCATTTT.

This clonotype was observed a few times. The rearrangement links TRBV6-5 to TRBJ2-5, with 8 bases lining up with TRBD1. The J call may be faulty, since TRBJ2-7 better matches the DNA end. Germline lookup yields CDR1 MNHEY and CDR2 SVGAGI. The CDR3 has 14 amino acids. The CDR3 region is CASSIDRGPDEQYF. Written as DNA, the CDR3 is TGTGCCAGCAGTATCGACAGGGGCCCAGACGAGCAGTACTTC.